This entry lists 11 T cell receptor beta chains sequenced from one sample in a study of blood T cell repertoires in COVID-19. Method: immunoSEQ multiplex PCR; TCRdb's copy keeps in-frame clones and lacks some. The data hold under 75,000 clones, with 85% to 90% observed a single time. The sequenced sample consisted of peripheral blood. Every receptor here comes from a woman older than 75 with active COVID-19.

In its sample, this clone was seen once. This chain connects TRBV5-1 to TRBJ2-5; 11 bases are a match to TRBD2. Germline trimming cut 4 bases from V and 1 base from J; bases unmatched to any gene: 6. Germline CDR1 SGHRS, CDR2 YFSETQ. The length of the CDR3 is 16 residues. CDR3 in DNA: TGCGCCAGCAGCCCGTTGACTAGCGGGGCCCAAGAGACCCAGTACTTC. It is translated as CASSPLTSGAQETQYF.

The chain combines TRBV7-2 with TRBJ1-3; D unclear. The germline V gene has CDR1 SGHTA and CDR2 FQGNSA. This CDR3 is built from 16 residues. V was cut by 5 bases and J by 0 bases, with 14 bases left in between. The CDR3 here is CASSLMAAVSGNTIYF. The CDR3 nucleotides read TGTGCCAGCAGCCTAATGGCGGCCGTCTCTGGAAACACCATATATTTT.

The chain carries TRBV12-3 or TRBV12-4 and TRBJ1-2; 9 bases map to TRBD1. J was trimmed by 6 bases and V by 3 bases; bases with no gene match: 2. The CDR3 runs 13 residues. Written as DNA, the CDR3 is TGTGCCAGCAGTTTCAGGACAGGGGATGGCTACACCTTC. It codes for CASSFRTGDGYTF.

This clone occurred many times. The chain joins TRBV7-9 to TRBJ1-5; the D is unclear. CDR3 length: 14 residues. Germline CDR1 is SEHNR and CDR2 is FQNEAQ (reference sequence). The V end was cut by 7 bases, the J end by 7 bases, with 17 bases between. The CDR3 bases are TGTGCCAGCACAAAAGGAGGGTCGGACCAGCCCCAGCATTTT. This codes for CASTKGGSDQPQHF.

The gene calls are TRBV27 and TRBJ1-6; D is undetermined. Trimming took 1 base from V and 0 from J, leaving 7 bases between them. The germline V gene has CDR1 MNHEY and CDR2 SMNVEV (reference sequence). CDR3 size: 16 residues. CDR3 protein: CASSLWASSYNSPLHF. The CDR3, as DNA: TGTGCCAGCAGTTTATGGGCGAGCTCCTATAATTCACCCCTCCACTTT.

The chain employs TRBV5-5 and TRBJ1-5; weak D call: TRBD1 (6 bases). The CDR3 is 16 residues long. V shed 4 bases and J shed 0 bases, with 14 bases lying between them. CDR1 is SGHKS, CDR2 YYEKEE, per germline (reference sequence). The CDR3 DNA sequence: TGTGCCAGCAGCCGTTTATACAGGGTTAGCAATCAGCCCCAGCATTTT. Translation gives CASSRLYRVSNQPQHF.

J is TRBJ1-5 and V is TRBV6-6; 7 bases map to TRBD1. With V trimmed by 2 bases and J by 3 bases, 7 bases remained unmatched. CDR1 is MNHNY, CDR2 SVGAGI, per germline (reference sequence). This CDR3 is built from 16 residues. The CDR3 sequence is CASSYPLQGINQPQHF. The CDR3 bases are TGTGCCAGCAGTTACCCACTACAGGGGATCAATCAGCCCCAGCATTTT.

The chain is built from TRBV4-1 and TRBJ1-2; 7 positions match TRBD1. V gave up 4 bases and J gave up 2 bases; unmatched junction bases: 1. The length of the CDR3 is 13 residues. Germline V gives CDR1 MGHRA, CDR2 YSYEKL. For the CDR3, the DNA is TGCGCCAGCAGCCCGGGACAGAACTATGGCTACACCTTC. Encoded protein: CASSPGQNYGYTF.

The gene calls are TRBV5-1 and TRBJ2-5; D not resolved. The CDR3 has 12 amino acids. CDR1 and CDR2 (germline): SGHRS, YFSETQ. Between the trimmed V and J ends, which lost 3 bases and 1 base, there was a span of 4 bases. CDR3 DNA: TGCGCCAGCAGCTCTCTCCAAGAGACCCAGTACTTC. This codes for CASSSLQETQYF.

This clone was picked up one time. This chain connects TRBV9 to TRBJ2-2, with 8 bases aligning to TRBD1. The ends lost 4 bases at V and 0 bases at J; junction bases unmatched: 8. There are 17 residues in the CDR3. The germline gives CDR1 SGDLS, CDR2 YYNGEE. CDR3 bases: TGTGCCAGCAGCTCCAGGACAGGGCCCGCGAACACCGGGGAGCTGTTTTTT. It yields the protein CASSSRTGPANTGELFF.

The CDR3 loop reads CASSQTSGGALETQYF. CDR3 DNA sequence: TGCGCCAGCAGCCAAACTAGCGGGGGGGCCTTAGAGACCCAGTACTTC. The V gene is TRBV4-1, the J gene TRBJ2-5; TRBD2 aligns across 13 bases. Germline loops: CDR1 MGHRA, CDR2 YSYEKL. The trim removed 2 bases at V and 4 bases at J, leaving 4 bases unmatched. There are 16 residues in the CDR3.